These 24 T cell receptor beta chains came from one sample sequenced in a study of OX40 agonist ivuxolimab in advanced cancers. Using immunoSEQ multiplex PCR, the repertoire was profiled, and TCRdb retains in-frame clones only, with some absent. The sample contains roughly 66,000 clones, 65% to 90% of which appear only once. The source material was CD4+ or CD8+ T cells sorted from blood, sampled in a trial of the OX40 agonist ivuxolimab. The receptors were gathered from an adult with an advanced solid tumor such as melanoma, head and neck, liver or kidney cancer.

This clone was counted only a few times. The CDR3 reads CASSLRLAGEAGELFF. As DNA, the CDR3 is TGCGCCAGCAGCTTGAGACTAGCGGGAGAGGCCGGGGAGCTGTTTTTT. V gene TRBV5-1 combines with J gene TRBJ2-2, with 12 bases that match TRBD2. CDR1 SGHRS and CDR2 YFSETQ come from the germline V gene. V dropped 1 base and J dropped 6; count of bases not matched to a gene: 4. The CDR3 sequence is 16 residues long.

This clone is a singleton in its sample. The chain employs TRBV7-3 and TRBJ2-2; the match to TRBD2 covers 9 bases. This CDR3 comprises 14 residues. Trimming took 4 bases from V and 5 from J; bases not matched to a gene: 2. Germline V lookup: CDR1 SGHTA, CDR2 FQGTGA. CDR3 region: CASSSTSGTGELFF. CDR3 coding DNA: TGTGCCAGCAGCTCGACTAGCGGTACCGGGGAGCTGTTTTTT.

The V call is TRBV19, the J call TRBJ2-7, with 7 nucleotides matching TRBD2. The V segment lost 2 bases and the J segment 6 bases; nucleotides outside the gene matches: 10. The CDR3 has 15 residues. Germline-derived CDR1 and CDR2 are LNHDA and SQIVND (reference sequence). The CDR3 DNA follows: TGTGCCAGTAGTATATCGGCTAGCGGTCCGCTCGAGCAGTACTTC. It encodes CASSISASGPLEQYF.

The CDR3 protein is CASSLGPSSKETQYF. The CDR3 DNA reads as TGCGCCAGCAGCTTGGGGCCGTCATCCAAAGAGACCCAGTACTTC. This rearrangement joins TRBV5-1 to TRBJ2-5; D gene ambiguous. Trimming stripped 0 bases from V and 3 bases from J, with 12 bases between. Per the germline V gene, CDR1 is SGHRS and CDR2 is YFSETQ. The CDR3 consists of 15 residues.

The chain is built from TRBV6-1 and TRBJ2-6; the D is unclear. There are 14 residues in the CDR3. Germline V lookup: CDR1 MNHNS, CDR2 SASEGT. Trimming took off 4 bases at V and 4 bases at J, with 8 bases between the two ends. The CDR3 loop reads CASSGSWGANVLTF. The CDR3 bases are TGTGCCAGCAGTGGCAGCTGGGGGGCCAACGTCCTGACTTTC.

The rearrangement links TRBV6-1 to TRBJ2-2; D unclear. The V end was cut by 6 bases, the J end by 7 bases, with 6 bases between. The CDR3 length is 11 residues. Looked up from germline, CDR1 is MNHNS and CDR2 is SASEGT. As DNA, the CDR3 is TGTGCCAGCAGGACAAACGGGGAGCTGTTTTTT. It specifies CASRTNGELFF.

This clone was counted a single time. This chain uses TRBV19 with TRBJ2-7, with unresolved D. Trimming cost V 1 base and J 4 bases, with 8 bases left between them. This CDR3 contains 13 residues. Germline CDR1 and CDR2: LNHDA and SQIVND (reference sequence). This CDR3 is CASSIALRYEQYF. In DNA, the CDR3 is TGTGCCAGTAGTATAGCTTTGCGGTACGAGCAGTACTTC.

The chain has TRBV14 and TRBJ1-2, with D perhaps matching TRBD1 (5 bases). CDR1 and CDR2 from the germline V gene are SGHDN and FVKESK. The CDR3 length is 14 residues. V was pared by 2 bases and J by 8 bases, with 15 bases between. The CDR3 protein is CASSQTQGFGGYTF. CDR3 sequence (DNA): TGTGCCAGCAGCCAAACCCAGGGTTTCGGAGGCTACACCTTC.

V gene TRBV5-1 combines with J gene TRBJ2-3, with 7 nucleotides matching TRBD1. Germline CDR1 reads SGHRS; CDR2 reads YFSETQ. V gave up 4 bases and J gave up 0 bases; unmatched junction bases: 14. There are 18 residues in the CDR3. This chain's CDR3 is CASSLFPGTAISTDTQYF. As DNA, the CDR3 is TGCGCCAGCAGCCTTTTTCCCGGGACAGCGATAAGCACAGATACGCAGTATTTT.

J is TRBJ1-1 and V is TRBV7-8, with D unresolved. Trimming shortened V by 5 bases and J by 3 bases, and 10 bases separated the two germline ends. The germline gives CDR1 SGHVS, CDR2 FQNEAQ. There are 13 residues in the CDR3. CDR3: CASSIRSYTEAFF. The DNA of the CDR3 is TGTGCCAGCAGCATACGGTCCTACACTGAAGCTTTCTTT. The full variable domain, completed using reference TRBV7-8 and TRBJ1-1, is GAGVSQSPRYKVAKRGQDVALRCDPISGHVSLFWYQQALGQGPEFLTYFQNEAQLDKSGLPSDRFFAERPEGSVSTLKIQRTQQEDSAVYLCASSIRSYTEAFFGQGTRLTVV.

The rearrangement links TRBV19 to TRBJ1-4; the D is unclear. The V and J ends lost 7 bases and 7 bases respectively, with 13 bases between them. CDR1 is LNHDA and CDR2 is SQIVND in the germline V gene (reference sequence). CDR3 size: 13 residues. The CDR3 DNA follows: TGTGCCAGTAACCAGGCGGTACGTGAAAAACTGTTTTTT. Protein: CASNQAVREKLFF.

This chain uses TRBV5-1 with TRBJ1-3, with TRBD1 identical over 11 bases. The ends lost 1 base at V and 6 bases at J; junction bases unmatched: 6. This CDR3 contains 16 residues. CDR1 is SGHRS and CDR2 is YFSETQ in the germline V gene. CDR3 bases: TGCGCCAGCAGCTTGTCCCCAGGACAGGGGGCAAACACCATATATTTT. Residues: CASSLSPGQGANTIYF.

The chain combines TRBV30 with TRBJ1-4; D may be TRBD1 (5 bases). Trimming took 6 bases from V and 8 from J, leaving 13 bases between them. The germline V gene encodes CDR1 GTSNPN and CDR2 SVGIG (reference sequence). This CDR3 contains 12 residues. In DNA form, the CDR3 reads TGTGCCTGCAGGGCCGGTTGGGAAAAACTGTTTTTT. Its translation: CACRAGWEKLFF.

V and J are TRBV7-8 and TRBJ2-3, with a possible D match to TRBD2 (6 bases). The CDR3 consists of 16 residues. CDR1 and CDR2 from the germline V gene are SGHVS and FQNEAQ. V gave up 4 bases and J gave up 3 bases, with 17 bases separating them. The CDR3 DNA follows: TGTGCCAGCAGCTCGACTCGCCGGGGGTGGACAGATACGCAGTATTTT. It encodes CASSSTRRGWTDTQYF.

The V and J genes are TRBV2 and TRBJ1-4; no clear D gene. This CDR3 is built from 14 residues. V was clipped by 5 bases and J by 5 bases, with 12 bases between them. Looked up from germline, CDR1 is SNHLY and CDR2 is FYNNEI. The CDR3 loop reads CASSQGRRNEKLFF. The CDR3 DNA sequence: TGTGCCAGCAGTCAAGGAAGGAGAAATGAAAAACTGTTTTTT.

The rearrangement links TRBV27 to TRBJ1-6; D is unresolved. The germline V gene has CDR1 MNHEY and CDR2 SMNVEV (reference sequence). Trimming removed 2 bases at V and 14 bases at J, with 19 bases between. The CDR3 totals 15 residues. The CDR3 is CASSLRALERLSLHF. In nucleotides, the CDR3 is TGTGCCAGCAGTTTAAGGGCCTTGGAACGCTTATCCCTCCACTTT.

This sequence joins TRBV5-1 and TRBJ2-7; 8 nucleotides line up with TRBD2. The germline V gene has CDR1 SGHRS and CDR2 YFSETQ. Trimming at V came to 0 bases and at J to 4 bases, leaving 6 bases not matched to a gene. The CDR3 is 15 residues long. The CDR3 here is CASSLVPTSGYEQYF. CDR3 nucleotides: TGCGCCAGCAGCTTGGTCCCAACTAGCGGATACGAGCAGTACTTC.

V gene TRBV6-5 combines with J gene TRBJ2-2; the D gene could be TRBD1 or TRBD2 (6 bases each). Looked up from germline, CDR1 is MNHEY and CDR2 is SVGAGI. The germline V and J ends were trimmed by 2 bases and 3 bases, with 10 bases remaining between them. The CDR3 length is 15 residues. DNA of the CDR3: TGTGCCAGCAGTTACACGGAGGGGGACACCGGGGAGCTGTTTTTT. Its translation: CASSYTEGDTGELFF.

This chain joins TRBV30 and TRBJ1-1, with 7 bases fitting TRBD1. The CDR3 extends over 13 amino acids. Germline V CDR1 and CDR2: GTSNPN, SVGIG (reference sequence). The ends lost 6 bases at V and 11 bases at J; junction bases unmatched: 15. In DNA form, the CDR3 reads TGTGCCTGCACCGACAGGGCCCCAATAGGGGCTTTCTTT. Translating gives CACTDRAPIGAFF. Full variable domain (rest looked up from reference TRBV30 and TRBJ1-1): SQTIHQWPATLVQPVGSPLSLECTVEGTSNPNLYWYRQAAGRGLQLLFYSVGIGQISSEVPQNLSASRPQDRQFILSSKKLLLSDSGFYLCACTDRAPIGAFFGQGTRLTVV.

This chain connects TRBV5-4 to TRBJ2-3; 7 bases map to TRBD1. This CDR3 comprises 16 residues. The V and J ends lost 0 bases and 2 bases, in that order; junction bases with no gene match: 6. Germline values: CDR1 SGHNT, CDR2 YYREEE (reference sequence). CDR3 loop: CASSLVGGGFTDTQYF. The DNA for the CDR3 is TGTGCCAGCAGCTTGGTAGGGGGCGGGTTCACAGATACGCAGTATTTT.

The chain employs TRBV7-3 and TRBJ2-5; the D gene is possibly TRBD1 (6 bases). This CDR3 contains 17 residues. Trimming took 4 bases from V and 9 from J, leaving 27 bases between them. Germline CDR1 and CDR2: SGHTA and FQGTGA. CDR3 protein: CASSSPRPGHRLIAQYF. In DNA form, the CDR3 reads TGTGCCAGCAGCTCACCCCGCCCGGGACACCGATTAATAGCCCAGTACTTC.

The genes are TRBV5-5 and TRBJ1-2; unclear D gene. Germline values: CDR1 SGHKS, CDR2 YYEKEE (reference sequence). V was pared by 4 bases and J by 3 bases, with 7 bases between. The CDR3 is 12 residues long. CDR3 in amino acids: CASSRTDYGYTF. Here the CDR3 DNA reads TGTGCCAGCAGCCGGACTGACTATGGCTACACCTTC.

The CDR3 bases are TGTGCCAGTAGTCCGGACAGGGCGGGCGGGGAGCTGTTTTTT. This translates into CASSPDRAGGELFF. V gene TRBV19 combines with J gene TRBJ2-2, with 8 bases lining up with TRBD1. There are 14 residues in the CDR3. V was clipped by 5 bases and J by 7 bases; unmatched bases: 6. In germline, CDR1 is LNHDA, CDR2 SQIVND (reference sequence). The variable domain in full, with the rest retrieved from reference TRBV19 and TRBJ2-2, is DGGITQSPKYLFRKEGQNVTLSCEQNLNHDAMYWYRQDPGQGLRLIYYSQIVNDFQKGDIAEGYSVSREKKESFPLTVTSAQKNPTAFYLCASSPDRAGGELFFGEGSRLTVL.

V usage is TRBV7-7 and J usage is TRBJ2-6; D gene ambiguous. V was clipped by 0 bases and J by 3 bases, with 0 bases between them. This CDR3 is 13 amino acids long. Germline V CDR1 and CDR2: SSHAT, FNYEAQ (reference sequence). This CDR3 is CASSLAGANVLTF. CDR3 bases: TGTGCCAGCAGCTTAGCTGGGGCCAACGTCCTGACTTTC.